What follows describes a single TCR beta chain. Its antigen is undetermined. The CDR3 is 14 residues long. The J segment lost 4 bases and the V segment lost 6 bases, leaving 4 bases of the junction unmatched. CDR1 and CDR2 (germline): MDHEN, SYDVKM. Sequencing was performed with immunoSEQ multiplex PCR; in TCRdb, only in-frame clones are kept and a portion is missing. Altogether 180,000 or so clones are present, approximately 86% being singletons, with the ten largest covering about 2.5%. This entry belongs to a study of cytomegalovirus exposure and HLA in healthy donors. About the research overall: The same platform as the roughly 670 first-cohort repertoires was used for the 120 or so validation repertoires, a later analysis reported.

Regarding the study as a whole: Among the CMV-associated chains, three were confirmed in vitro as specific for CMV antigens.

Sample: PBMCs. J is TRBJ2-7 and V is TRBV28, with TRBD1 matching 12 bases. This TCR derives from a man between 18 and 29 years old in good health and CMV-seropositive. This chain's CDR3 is CASRTGQGAYEQYF. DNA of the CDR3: TGTGCCAGCAGGACGGGACAGGGGGCGTACGAGCAGTACTTC.